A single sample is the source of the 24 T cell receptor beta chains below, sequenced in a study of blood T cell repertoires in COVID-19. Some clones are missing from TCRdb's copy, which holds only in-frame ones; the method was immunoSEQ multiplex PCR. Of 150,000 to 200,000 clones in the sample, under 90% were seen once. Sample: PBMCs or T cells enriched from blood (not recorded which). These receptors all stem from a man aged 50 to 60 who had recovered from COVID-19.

CDR3 amino acids: CASSPRGGDGYTF. In nucleotides, the CDR3 is TGTGCCAGCAGTCCCAGGGGAGGGGATGGCTACACCTTC. This rearrangement joins TRBV27 to TRBJ1-2, with a weak D call TRBD1 (6 bases). The CDR3 spans 13 residues. Germline V gene sequence: CDR1 MNHEY, CDR2 SMNVEV (reference sequence). V was pared by 5 bases and J by 6 bases, with 13 bases between.

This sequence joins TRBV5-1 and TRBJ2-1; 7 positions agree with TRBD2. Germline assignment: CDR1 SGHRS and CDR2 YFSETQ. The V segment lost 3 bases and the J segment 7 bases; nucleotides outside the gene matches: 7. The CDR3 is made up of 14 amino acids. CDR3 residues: CASSSTGGSNEQFF. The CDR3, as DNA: TGCGCCAGCAGCTCCACGGGAGGTTCGAATGAGCAGTTCTTC.

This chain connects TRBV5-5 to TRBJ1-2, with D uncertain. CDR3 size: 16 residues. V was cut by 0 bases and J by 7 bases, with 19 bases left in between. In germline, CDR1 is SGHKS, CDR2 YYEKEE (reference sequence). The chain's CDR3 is CASSLAAAGLEGGYTF. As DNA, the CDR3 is TGTGCCAGCAGCTTGGCGGCGGCCGGCTTGGAGGGTGGCTACACCTTC.

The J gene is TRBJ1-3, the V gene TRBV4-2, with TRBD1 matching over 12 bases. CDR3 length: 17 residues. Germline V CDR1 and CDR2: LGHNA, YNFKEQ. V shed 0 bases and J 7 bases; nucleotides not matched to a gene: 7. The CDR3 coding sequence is TGTGCCAGCAGCCAAGATGGGGGACAGGGGGCGCGGAACACCATATATTTT. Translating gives CASSQDGGQGARNTIYF.

The CDR3 loop reads CASTSTGDYGYTF. The CDR3 DNA reads as TGTGCCAGCACCTCGACAGGGGACTATGGCTACACCTTC. The chain employs TRBV27 and TRBJ1-2; 8 bases match TRBD1. Losses at the gene ends were 7 bases for V and 3 bases for J; bases not matched to a gene: 4. The CDR3 has 13 amino acids. The germline V gene has CDR1 MNHEY and CDR2 SMNVEV (reference sequence).

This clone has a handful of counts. The CDR3 spells CASTRGYEQYF. In DNA, the CDR3 is TGTGCCAGCACCAGGGGTTACGAGCAGTACTTC. This rearrangement joins TRBV12-3 or TRBV12-4 to TRBJ2-7, with a tentative D call TRBD1 (6 bases). The length of the CDR3 is 11 residues. The ends were cut back, 7 bases at V and 4 bases at J, with 8 bases in the middle.

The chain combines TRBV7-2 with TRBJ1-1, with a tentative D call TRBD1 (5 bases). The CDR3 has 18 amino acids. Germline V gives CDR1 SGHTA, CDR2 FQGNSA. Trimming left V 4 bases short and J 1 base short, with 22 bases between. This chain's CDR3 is CASSSAIATDPKNTEAFF. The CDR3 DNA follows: TGTGCCAGCAGCTCAGCCATTGCGACAGACCCTAAGAACACTGAAGCTTTCTTT.

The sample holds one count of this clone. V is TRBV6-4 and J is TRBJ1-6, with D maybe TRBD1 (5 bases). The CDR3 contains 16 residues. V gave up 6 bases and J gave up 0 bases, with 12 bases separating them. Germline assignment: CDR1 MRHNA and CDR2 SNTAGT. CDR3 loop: CASRRDFFSYNSPLHF. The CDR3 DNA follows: TGTGCCAGCAGGAGGGACTTTTTCTCCTATAATTCACCCCTCCACTTT.

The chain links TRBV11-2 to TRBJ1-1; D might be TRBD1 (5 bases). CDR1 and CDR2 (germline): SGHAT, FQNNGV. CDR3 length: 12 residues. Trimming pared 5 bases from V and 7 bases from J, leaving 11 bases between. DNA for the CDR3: TGTGCCAGCAGCATCGTGGGGCTTGAAGCTTTCTTT. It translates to CASSIVGLEAFF.

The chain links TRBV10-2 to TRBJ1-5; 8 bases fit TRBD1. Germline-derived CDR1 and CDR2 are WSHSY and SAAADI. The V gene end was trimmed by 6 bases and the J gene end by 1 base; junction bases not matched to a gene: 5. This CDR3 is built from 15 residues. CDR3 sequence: CASRPNRGSNQPQHF. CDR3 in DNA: TGCGCCAGCAGACCAAACAGGGGGAGCAATCAGCCCCAGCATTTT.

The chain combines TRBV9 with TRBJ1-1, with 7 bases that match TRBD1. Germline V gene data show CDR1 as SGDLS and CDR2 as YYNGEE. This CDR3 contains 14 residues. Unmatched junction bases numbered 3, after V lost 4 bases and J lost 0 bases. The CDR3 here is CASSRGQLNTEAFF. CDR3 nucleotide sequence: TGTGCCAGCAGCCGGGGACAGCTGAACACTGAAGCTTTCTTT.

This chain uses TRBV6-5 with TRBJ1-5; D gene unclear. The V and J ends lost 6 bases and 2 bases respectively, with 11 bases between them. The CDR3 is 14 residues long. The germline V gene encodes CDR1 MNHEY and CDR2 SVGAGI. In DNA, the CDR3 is TGTGCCAGCAGACAACCGGGAGGCAATCAGCCCCAGCATTTT. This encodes CASRQPGGNQPQHF.

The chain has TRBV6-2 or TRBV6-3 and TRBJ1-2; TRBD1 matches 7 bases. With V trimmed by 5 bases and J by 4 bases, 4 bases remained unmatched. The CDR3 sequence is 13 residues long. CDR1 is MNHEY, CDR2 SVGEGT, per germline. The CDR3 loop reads CASSLGTAYGYTF. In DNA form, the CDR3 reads TGTGCCAGCAGTCTCGGGACAGCCTATGGCTACACCTTC.

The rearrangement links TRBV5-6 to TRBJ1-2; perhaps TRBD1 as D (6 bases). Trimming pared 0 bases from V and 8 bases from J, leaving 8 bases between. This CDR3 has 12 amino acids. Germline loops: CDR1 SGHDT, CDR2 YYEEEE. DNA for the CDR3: TGTGCCAGCAGCTTGGGGGGGCGAGGCTACACCTTC. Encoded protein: CASSLGGRGYTF.

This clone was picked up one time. CDR3 sequence (DNA): TGTGCCAGCAGTTCTACAGGTCTCTACGAGCAGTACTTC. This sequence encodes CASSSTGLYEQYF. This rearrangement joins TRBV2 to TRBJ2-7, with D possibly TRBD1 on 5 matching bases. The V gene lost 5 bases and the J gene lost 3 bases, with 11 bases spanning the gap. Germline-derived CDR1 and CDR2 are SNHLY and FYNNEI. The CDR3 covers 13 residues.

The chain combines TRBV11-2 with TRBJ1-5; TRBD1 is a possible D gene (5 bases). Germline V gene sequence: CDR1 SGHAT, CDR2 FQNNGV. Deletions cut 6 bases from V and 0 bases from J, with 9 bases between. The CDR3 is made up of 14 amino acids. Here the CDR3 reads CASSPRDSNQPQHF. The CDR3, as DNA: TGTGCCAGCAGTCCCAGGGATAGCAATCAGCCCCAGCATTTT.

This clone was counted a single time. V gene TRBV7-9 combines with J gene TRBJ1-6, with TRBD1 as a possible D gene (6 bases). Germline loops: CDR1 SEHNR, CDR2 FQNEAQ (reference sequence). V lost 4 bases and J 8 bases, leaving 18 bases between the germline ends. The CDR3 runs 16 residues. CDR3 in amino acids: CASSSSGGGSDSPLHF. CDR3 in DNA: TGTGCCAGCAGCTCCTCGGGGGGGGGCTCTGATTCACCCCTCCACTTT.

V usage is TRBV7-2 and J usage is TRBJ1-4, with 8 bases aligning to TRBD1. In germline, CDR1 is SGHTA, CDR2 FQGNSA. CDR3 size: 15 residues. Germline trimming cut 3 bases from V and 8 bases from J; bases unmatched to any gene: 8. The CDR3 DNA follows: TGTGCCAGCAGCTTCGGCAGGGGGCGATGGGAAAAACTGTTTTTT. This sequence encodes CASSFGRGRWEKLFF.

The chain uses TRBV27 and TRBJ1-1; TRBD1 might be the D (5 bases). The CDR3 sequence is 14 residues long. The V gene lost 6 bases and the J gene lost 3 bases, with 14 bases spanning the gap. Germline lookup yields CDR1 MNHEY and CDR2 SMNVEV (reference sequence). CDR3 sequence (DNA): TGTGCCAGCAGCCTACAGCGGGACCACACTGAAGCTTTCTTT. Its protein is CASSLQRDHTEAFF.

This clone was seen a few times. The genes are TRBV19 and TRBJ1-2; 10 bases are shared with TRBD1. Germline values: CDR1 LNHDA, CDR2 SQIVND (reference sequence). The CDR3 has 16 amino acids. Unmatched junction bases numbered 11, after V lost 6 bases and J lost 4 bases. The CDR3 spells CASRDPGTGAGYGYTF. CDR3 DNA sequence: TGTGCCAGTAGGGATCCCGGGACAGGGGCCGGCTATGGCTACACCTTC.

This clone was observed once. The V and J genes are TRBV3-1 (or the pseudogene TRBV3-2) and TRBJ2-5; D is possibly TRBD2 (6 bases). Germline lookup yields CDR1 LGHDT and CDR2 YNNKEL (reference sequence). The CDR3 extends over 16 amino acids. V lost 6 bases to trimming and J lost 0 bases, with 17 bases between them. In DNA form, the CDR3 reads TGTGCCAGCAGGCCGACCGGGGGAGGTCACCAAGAGACCCAGTACTTC. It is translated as CASRPTGGGHQETQYF.

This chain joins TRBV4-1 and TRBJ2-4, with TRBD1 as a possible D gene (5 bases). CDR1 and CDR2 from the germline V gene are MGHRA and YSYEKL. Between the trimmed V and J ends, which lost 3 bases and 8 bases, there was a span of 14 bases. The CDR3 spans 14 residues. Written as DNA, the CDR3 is TGCGCCAGCAGCCACCCAGGGTTCGGAGACATTCAGTACTTC. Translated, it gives CASSHPGFGDIQYF.

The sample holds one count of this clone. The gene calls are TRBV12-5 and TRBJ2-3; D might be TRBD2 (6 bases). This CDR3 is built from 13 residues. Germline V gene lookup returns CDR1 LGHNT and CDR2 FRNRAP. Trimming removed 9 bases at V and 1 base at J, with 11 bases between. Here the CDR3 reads CASGTSRTDTQYF. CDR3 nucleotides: TGTGCTAGCGGGACTTCCCGCACAGATACGCAGTATTTT.

Here the CDR3 DNA reads TGTGCCAGCAGTTTCGACAGGGACAGATACTCCTACGAGCAGTACTTC. This codes for CASSFDRDRYSYEQYF. This chain connects TRBV6-2 or TRBV6-3 to TRBJ2-7; 7 nucleotides match TRBD1. This CDR3 has 16 residues. The germline gives CDR1 MNHEY, CDR2 SVGEGT. V was clipped by 4 bases and J by 0 bases; unmatched bases: 9.